The 19 T cell receptor beta chains below were found in one sample sequenced in a study of blood T cell repertoires in COVID-19. Sequencing was performed with immunoSEQ multiplex PCR; in TCRdb, only in-frame clones are kept and a portion is missing. The sample gives around 97,000 clones, around nine tenths of which show up once; 3% to 3.5% is in the top ten. The sequencing sample was made of peripheral blood. The receptors were gathered from a man aged 50-60 years in a cohort sampled during active COVID-19.

This chain connects TRBV5-8 to TRBJ2-2, with 7 bases lining up with TRBD1. CDR1 and CDR2 from the germline V gene are SGHTS and YDEGEE. V shed 1 base and J 8 bases; nucleotides not matched to a gene: 8. The CDR3 contains 15 residues. The CDR3 sequence: CASSLRSTGTGELFF. The CDR3 DNA reads TGTGCCAGCAGCTTGAGGTCGACAGGGACAGGGGAGCTGTTTTTT.

The chain has TRBV5-4 and TRBJ1-2; 9 bases align to TRBD1. This CDR3 region has 15 residues. Trimming took 4 bases from V and 4 from J; bases not matched to a gene: 8. CDR1 SGHNT and CDR2 YYREEE come from the germline V gene (reference sequence). The CDR3 nucleotides read TGTGCCAGCAGCGTATCCGGGACAGGGAGCTATGGCTACACCTTC. Translation gives CASSVSGTGSYGYTF.

This rearrangement joins TRBV6-6 to TRBJ1-1; 7 bases match TRBD1. Germline V CDR1 and CDR2: MNHNY, SVGAGI (reference sequence). Germline trimming cut 4 bases from V and 4 bases from J; bases unmatched to any gene: 9. This CDR3 spans 15 amino acids. DNA of the CDR3: TGTGCCAGCAGTTTCTATACAGGGGCGAGCACTGAAGCTTTCTTT. This sequence encodes CASSFYTGASTEAFF.

V usage is TRBV11-3 and J usage is TRBJ2-7, with 8 nucleotides matching TRBD2. The CDR3 extends over 14 amino acids. J lost 6 bases, V lost 5 bases, and 9 bases had no gene match. Germline lookup yields CDR1 SGHNT and CDR2 YENEEA. The CDR3 DNA reads TGTGCCAGCAGCCCCCGGGGGGGCCCGGTCGAGCAGTACTTC. This codes for CASSPRGGPVEQYF.

This sequence joins TRBV24-1 and TRBJ2-1, with D maybe TRBD1 (6 bases). The germline V and J ends were trimmed by 4 bases and 4 bases, with 16 bases remaining between them. The CDR3 length is 16 residues. Germline loops: CDR1 KGHDR, CDR2 SFDVKD. CDR3 nucleotide sequence: TGTGCCACCAGTGACCCACAGGGCGCCGATTACAATGAGCAGTTCTTC. The encoded protein is CATSDPQGADYNEQFF.

The chain combines TRBV3-1 (or the pseudogene TRBV3-2) with TRBJ2-7, with a possible D match to TRBD2 (7 bases). Trimming took 1 base from V and 2 from J, leaving 12 bases between them. The CDR3 loop spans 15 amino acids. Germline V gene lookup returns CDR1 LGHDT and CDR2 YNNKEL (reference sequence). The CDR3 sequence is CASSQGGGRAYEQYF. Here the CDR3 DNA reads TGTGCCAGCAGCCAAGGGGGGGGCCGTGCCTACGAGCAGTACTTC.

The chain joins TRBV19 to TRBJ2-6; no reliable D call. The CDR3 loop spans 15 amino acids. Per germline, CDR1 LNHDA and CDR2 SQIVND (reference sequence). The V end lost 1 base, the J end lost 2 bases, and 6 bases lay between the germline ends. CDR3 region: CASSIGGAGANVLTF. CDR3 nucleotide sequence: TGTGCCAGTAGTATAGGTGGAGCTGGGGCCAACGTCCTGACTTTC.

This clone has just a few counts. DNA for the CDR3: TGTGCCAGCAGCCACGGAACAGGGGGCTGGAGCAATCAGCCCCAGCATTTT. It is translated as CASSHGTGGWSNQPQHF. The V gene is TRBV5-8, the J gene TRBJ1-5; 9 bases match TRBD1. With V trimmed by 4 bases and J by 1 base, 9 bases remained unmatched. The CDR3 is made up of 17 amino acids. Germline V CDR1 and CDR2: SGHTS, YDEGEE.

The rearrangement links TRBV4-3 to TRBJ1-3; weak D call: TRBD1 (5 bases). Per the germline V gene, CDR1 is LGHNA and CDR2 is YSLEER. This CDR3 comprises 15 residues. The V and J ends lost 1 base and 3 bases respectively, with 10 bases between them. In DNA form, the CDR3 reads TGCGCCAGCAGCCAAGCCCAGGGTAGTGGAAACACCATATATTTT. This sequence encodes CASSQAQGSGNTIYF.

The chain recombines TRBV4-1 with TRBJ1-2; maybe TRBD1 (6 bases). Germline CDR1 MGHRA, CDR2 YSYEKL. Trimming shortened V by 5 bases and J by 3 bases, and 19 bases separated the two germline ends. CDR3 length: 16 residues. CDR3 DNA sequence: TGCGCCAGCAGCTATCTACCCGGGACATCCCACTATGGCTACACCTTC. It encodes CASSYLPGTSHYGYTF.

The V and J genes are TRBV2 and TRBJ2-3; D is unresolved. CDR1 and CDR2 (germline): SNHLY, FYNNEI. V gave up 3 bases and J gave up 4 bases, with 14 bases separating them. The length of the CDR3 is 15 residues. This CDR3 is CASSDSRIFADTQYF. The CDR3 DNA follows: TGTGCCAGCAGTGATTCGAGGATTTTTGCAGATACGCAGTATTTT. The full variable domain, its missing parts supplied by reference TRBV2 and TRBJ2-3, is EPEVTQTPSHQVTQMGQEVILRCVPISNHLYFYWYRQILGQKVEFLVSFYNNEISEKSEIFDDQFSVERPDGSNFTLKIRSTKLEDSAMYFCASSDSRIFADTQYFGPGTRLTVL.

This CDR3 is CASGETGEESPLHF. CDR3 nucleotides: TGTGCCAGCGGAGAGACAGGGGAGGAATCACCCCTCCACTTT. This sequence joins TRBV2 and TRBJ1-6; 8 bases are shared with TRBD1. V was clipped by 8 bases and J by 10 bases; unmatched bases: 10. The CDR3 sequence is 14 residues long. The germline gives CDR1 SNHLY, CDR2 FYNNEI.

The chain employs TRBV3-1 (or the pseudogene TRBV3-2) and TRBJ2-1, with 11 bases fitting TRBD1. Losses at the gene ends were 4 bases for V and 3 bases for J; bases not matched to a gene: 5. Germline CDR1 LGHDT, CDR2 YNNKEL (reference sequence). The length of the CDR3 is 16 residues. The CDR3 reads CASSRPGQGGYNEQFF. The CDR3 DNA reads as TGTGCCAGCAGCCGACCGGGACAGGGGGGCTACAATGAGCAGTTCTTC.

The CDR3 region has the DNA TGTGCCAGCAGTCCACGGACAGGGGCAAGGGAGACCCAGTACTTC. Translation gives CASSPRTGARETQYF. This rearrangement joins TRBV6-5 to TRBJ2-5, with TRBD1 identical over 9 bases. The CDR3 has 15 residues. V lost 5 bases to trimming and J lost 5 bases; unmatched junction nucleotides: 9. CDR1 and CDR2 from the germline V gene are MNHEY and SVGAGI.

The rearrangement links TRBV4-2 to TRBJ1-1; 10 nucleotides align to TRBD1. The CDR3 loop spans 16 amino acids. In germline, CDR1 is LGHNA, CDR2 YNFKEQ. V was clipped by 3 bases and J by 0 bases; unmatched bases: 4. Written as DNA, the CDR3 is TGTGCCAGCAGCCAGGAGGGGACAGGGGTGAACACTGAAGCTTTCTTT. Translation: CASSQEGTGVNTEAFF.

This chain joins TRBV5-4 and TRBJ2-3; 8 positions match TRBD2. Germline V lookup: CDR1 SGHNT, CDR2 YYREEE (reference sequence). The CDR3 extends over 16 amino acids. The V segment lost 0 bases and the J segment 2 bases; nucleotides outside the gene matches: 5. CDR3 region: CASSLGSGGTTDTQYF. As DNA, the CDR3 is TGTGCCAGCAGCTTGGGCTCGGGGGGGACCACAGATACGCAGTATTTT.

The genes are TRBV4-2 and TRBJ1-5; TRBD1 agrees at 8 bases. Per germline, CDR1 LGHNA and CDR2 YNFKEQ. CDR3 size: 16 residues. The V gene end was trimmed by 1 base and the J gene end by 6 bases; junction bases not matched to a gene: 8. In DNA form, the CDR3 reads TGTGCCAGCAGCCAAGGGAACAGGGGGTTGACTCAGCCCCAGCATTTT. This translates into CASSQGNRGLTQPQHF.

This clone was recorded a few times. The J gene is TRBJ1-5, the V gene TRBV7-6; no firm D call. The CDR3 is made up of 15 amino acids. Germline V lookup: CDR1 SGHVS, CDR2 FNYEAQ. Trimming left V 5 bases short and J 0 bases short, with 11 bases between. DNA for the CDR3: TGTGCCAGCAGCCCGGCCGGGTATAGCAATCAGCCCCAGCATTTT. Its translation is CASSPAGYSNQPQHF.

The gene calls are TRBV4-2 and TRBJ1-2, with 9 bases that match TRBD1. The CDR3 covers 17 residues. Trimming at V came to 3 bases and at J to 0 bases, leaving 8 bases not matched to a gene. CDR1 and CDR2 from the germline V gene are LGHNA and YNFKEQ. The CDR3: CASSQGTGYGTNYGYTF. The DNA for the CDR3 is TGTGCCAGCAGCCAGGGGACAGGGTATGGTACTAACTATGGCTACACCTTC.